Presented here are 21 T cell receptor beta chains from one specimen sequenced in a study of Ad26.COV2.S vaccination and SARS-CoV-2 variants (dated by TCRdb to the early 2020s). The sample's treatment or condition, from its label and the paper: roughly 18 received Ad26.COV2.S at low or high dose, single or two shots; roughly five received placebo; per-sample allocation not given. For vaccine and placebo recipients, the sequenced repertoires came from samples collected on day 63 after the first injection. The library was generated by the immunoSEQ multiplex PCR assay. TCRdb re-hosts the immuneACCESS table, in-frame sequences only. Its copies lack some clones; in the studies checked, an unresolved V gene accounts for under half of them, and the cause for the rest is not known. The sample data list about 680,000 clones, and more than 80% of these were observed just once. The ten largest clones add up to about 1.5% of the sample.

This specimen was peripheral blood, taken in a trial of Ad26.COV2.S vaccine versus placebo. The receptors here all came from a person aged 18-60 years who received the Ad26.COV2.S COVID-19 vaccine or a placebo.

The chain employs TRBV6-6 and TRBJ1-3; possibly TRBD1 for D (6 bases). CDR3 size: 14 residues. Looked up from germline, CDR1 is MNHNY and CDR2 is SVGAGI (reference sequence). Trimming pared 7 bases from V and 2 bases from J, leaving 12 bases between. The CDR3 is CASTPGTPGNTIYF. CDR3 sequence (DNA): TGTGCCAGCACCCCCGGGACACCTGGAAACACCATATATTTT.

This chain links TRBV29-1 with TRBJ1-1; D is undetermined. Germline V gives CDR1 SQVTM, CDR2 ANQGSEA. Trimming pared 8 bases from V and 1 base from J, leaving 17 bases between. The CDR3 runs to 14 residues. The CDR3 loop reads CSPAVVGTNTEAFF. CDR3 coding DNA: TGCAGCCCCGCGGTGGTAGGTACGAACACTGAAGCTTTCTTT.

This clone was seen a single time. The chain's CDR3 is CASSLSGEKFFTEAFF. CDR3 DNA sequence: TGTGCCAGCAGTTTATCAGGGGAGAAGTTCTTCACTGAAGCTTTCTTT. The J gene is TRBJ1-1, the V gene TRBV27; tentative D call: TRBD1 (5 bases). V was cut by 0 bases and J by 4 bases, with 15 bases left in between. The CDR3 is made up of 16 amino acids. Germline V CDR1 and CDR2: MNHEY, SMNVEV (reference sequence).

The V gene is TRBV30, the J gene TRBJ2-1; D is unclear. This CDR3 has 11 amino acids. CDR1 and CDR2 (germline): GTSNPN, SVGIG (reference sequence). This CDR3 is CANAGYNEQFF. CDR3 nucleotide sequence: TGTGCTAATGCAGGATACAATGAGCAGTTCTTC.

The chain is built from TRBV6-2 or TRBV6-3 and TRBJ1-5; 7 nucleotides agree with TRBD1. This CDR3 is 15 amino acids long. Losses at the gene ends were 8 bases for V and 0 bases for J; bases not matched to a gene: 7. Germline V gene sequence: CDR1 MNHEY, CDR2 SVGEGT. This chain's CDR3 is CASGPGTDSNQPQHF. The DNA of the CDR3 is TGTGCCAGCGGCCCTGGGACAGATAGCAATCAGCCCCAGCATTTT.

The rearrangement joins TRBV10-3 to TRBJ1-2; 7 bases map to TRBD1. The V gene's germline CDR1 is ENHRY and CDR2 SYGVKD. V shed 10 bases and J 3 bases; nucleotides not matched to a gene: 5. The CDR3 totals 12 residues. CDR3 sequence reads: CASAGTDYGYTF. CDR3 in DNA: TGTGCCAGCGCCGGGACAGACTATGGCTACACCTTC.

This chain connects TRBV11-3 to TRBJ1-2; a weak D match, TRBD1 (6 bases). This CDR3 spans 15 amino acids. Germline lookup yields CDR1 SGHNT and CDR2 YENEEA. The V end lost 5 bases, the J end lost 5 bases, and 18 bases lay between the germline ends. The chain's CDR3 is CASSLWGGRAYGYTF. Here the CDR3 DNA reads TGTGCCAGCAGCCTCTGGGGGGGCAGGGCTTATGGCTACACCTTC.

The chain is built from TRBV3-1 (or the pseudogene TRBV3-2) and TRBJ2-2; D uncertain. There are 13 residues in the CDR3. Germline V gene sequence: CDR1 LGHDT, CDR2 YNNKEL (reference sequence). V was shortened by 4 bases and J by 5 bases, with 8 bases between the two germline ends. CDR3 protein: CASSRLGTGELFF. CDR3 DNA sequence: TGTGCCAGCAGCCGCCTAGGGACCGGGGAGCTGTTTTTT.

The chain uses TRBV29-1 and TRBJ2-7; D call uncertain. V was cut by 6 bases and J by 2 bases, with 11 bases left in between. Germline loops: CDR1 SQVTM, CDR2 ANQGSEA. The CDR3 length is 12 residues. DNA of the CDR3: TGCAGCGTGCGGCCTGCTCCCTACGAGCAGTACTTC. As protein: CSVRPAPYEQYF.

The rearrangement links TRBV5-1 to TRBJ2-5, with D hard to call. Germline V gene data show CDR1 as SGHRS and CDR2 as YFSETQ. V lost 0 bases and J lost 3, with 6 bases in between. CDR3 length: 13 amino acids. In nucleotides, the CDR3 is TGCGCCAGCAGCTTGGCCACGGAAGAGACCCAGTACTTC. Amino acids: CASSLATEETQYF.

The rearrangement uses TRBV15 and TRBJ1-2; TRBD1 is a possible D gene (5 bases). V was clipped by 4 bases and J by 3 bases, with 21 bases between them. CDR1 is LNHNV and CDR2 is YYDKDF in the germline V gene (reference sequence). The CDR3 runs to 17 residues. CDR3 loop: CATSNITGQKVYYGYTF. CDR3 DNA: TGTGCCACCAGCAATATCACAGGCCAAAAGGTCTACTATGGCTACACCTTC.

The gene calls are TRBV6-5 and TRBJ2-3; weak D call: TRBD1 (6 bases). The CDR3 has 13 amino acids. The germline CDR1 and CDR2 sequences are MNHEY and SVGAGI. Trimming pared 8 bases from V and 1 base from J, leaving 10 bases between. The CDR3 protein is CASATGRTDTQYF. DNA for the CDR3: TGTGCCAGCGCAACAGGGCGCACAGATACGCAGTATTTT.

This chain links TRBV19 with TRBJ2-7; weak D call: TRBD1 (5 bases). The CDR3 has 13 residues. V lost 9 bases to trimming and J lost 2 bases, with 14 bases between them. Germline assignment: CDR1 LNHDA and CDR2 SQIVND (reference sequence). Here the CDR3 DNA reads TGTGCCAGCCAAGACAGTGACACCTACGAGCAGTACTTC. Amino acids: CASQDSDTYEQYF.

The genes are TRBV12-3 or TRBV12-4 and TRBJ2-7; 9 nucleotides line up with TRBD1. There are 13 residues in the CDR3. With V trimmed by 6 bases and J by 2 bases, 2 bases remained unmatched. For the CDR3, the DNA is TGTGCCAGCAGGAGACAGGGGGCCTACGAGCAGTACTTC. Encoded protein: CASRRQGAYEQYF.

This clone was recorded once. CDR3 in amino acids: CASSFPGGGFEKLFF. For the CDR3, the DNA is TGTGCCAGCAGCTTCCCGGGAGGGGGGTTTGAAAAACTGTTTTTT. The genes are TRBV21-1 and TRBJ1-4. TRBV21-1 is shown as a pseudogene. The CDR3 extends over 15 amino acids.

V usage is TRBV6-1 and J usage is TRBJ1-2; D uncertain. The germline V gene encodes CDR1 MNHNS and CDR2 SASEGT. The CDR3 is made up of 15 amino acids. V shed 2 bases and J shed 6 bases, with 16 bases lying between them. This CDR3 is CASSEWSLLLHGYTF. For the CDR3, the DNA is TGTGCCAGCAGTGAATGGAGTTTGTTGCTTCATGGCTACACCTTC.

V gene TRBV10-3 combines with J gene TRBJ1-3, with D possibly matching TRBD1 (5 bases). V was clipped by 4 bases and J by 0 bases, with 7 bases between them. The CDR3 is made up of 14 amino acids. The V gene's germline CDR1 is ENHRY and CDR2 SYGVKD. CDR3 region: CAISGQNSGNTIYF. CDR3 sequence (DNA): TGTGCCATCAGTGGACAGAACTCTGGAAACACCATATATTTT.

This chain uses TRBV21-1 with TRBJ1-1; the tabulated D call, TRBD1, remains unverified against the DNA. TRBV21-1 corresponds to a pseudogene. The CDR3 is made up of 11 amino acids. The CDR3 nucleotides are TGTGCCAGCAGCAAAACAGGGAAAGCTTTCTTT. Translation gives CASSKTGKAFF.

V and J are TRBV7-2 and TRBJ1-5, with D possibly TRBD1 on 6 matching bases. This CDR3 has 14 residues. The germline gives CDR1 SGHTA, CDR2 FQGNSA. V was pared by 5 bases and J by 5 bases, with 13 bases between. The CDR3 DNA is TGTGCCAGCAGCATAAGGGGGGCCTATCAGCCCCAGCATTTT. The encoded protein is CASSIRGAYQPQHF.

This chain uses TRBV7-5 with TRBJ1-6. TRBV7-5 corresponds to a pseudogene. This CDR3 contains 15 residues. Written as DNA, the CDR3 is TGTGCCAGAAGCCCCCCGGGCCTTTCCCTGGGCCCCCTCCACTTT. The encoded protein is CARSPPGLSLGPLHF.

This clone has just one count. The rearrangement links TRBV6-5 to TRBJ1-2; weak D call: TRBD1 (6 bases). The CDR3 contains 12 residues. The germline V gene encodes CDR1 MNHEY and CDR2 SVGAGI. The germline V and J ends were trimmed by 4 bases and 7 bases, with 10 bases remaining between them. CDR3 coding DNA: TGTGCCAGCAGTTTACAGGGAAGTGGCTACACCTTC. It yields the protein CASSLQGSGYTF.